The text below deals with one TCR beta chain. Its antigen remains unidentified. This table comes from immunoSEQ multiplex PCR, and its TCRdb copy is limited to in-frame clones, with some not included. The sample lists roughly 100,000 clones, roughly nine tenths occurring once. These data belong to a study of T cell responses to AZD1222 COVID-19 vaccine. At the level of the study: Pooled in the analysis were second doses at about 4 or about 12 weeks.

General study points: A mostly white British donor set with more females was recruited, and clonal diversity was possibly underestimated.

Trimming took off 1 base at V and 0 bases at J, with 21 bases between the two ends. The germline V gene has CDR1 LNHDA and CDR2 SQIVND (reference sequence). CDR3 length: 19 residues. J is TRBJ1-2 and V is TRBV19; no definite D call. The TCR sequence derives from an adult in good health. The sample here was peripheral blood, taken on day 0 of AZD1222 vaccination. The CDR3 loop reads CASSIGAAGILLSNYGYTF. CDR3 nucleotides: TGTGCCAGTAGTATAGGGGCAGCCGGAATCCTGCTCTCTAACTATGGCTACACCTTC.